The 21 T cell receptor beta chains given below trace back to one sample, sequenced in a study of blood T cell repertoires in COVID-19. Assay used: immunoSEQ multiplex PCR; TCRdb lists only in-frame clones, some missing. Among 150,000 to 200,000 clones listed, 75% to 90% were seen once. What was sequenced was peripheral blood. These TCRs come from a woman aged 55-69 years with acute or convalescent COVID-19.

J is TRBJ2-1 and V is TRBV4-1; 7 bases fit TRBD2. The length of the CDR3 is 18 residues. J gave up 0 bases and V 1 base, and 9 bases lay outside the gene matches. The germline V gene encodes CDR1 MGHRA and CDR2 YSYEKL. CDR3 loop: CASSQGWDLADSYNEQFF. CDR3 sequence (DNA): TGCGCCAGCAGCCAAGGGTGGGATCTAGCGGACTCCTACAATGAGCAGTTCTTC.

The genes are TRBV14 and TRBJ1-1; weak D call: TRBD1 (6 bases). Germline V gene lookup returns CDR1 SGHDN and CDR2 FVKESK. The CDR3 covers 13 residues. Trimming shortened V by 4 bases and J by 9 bases, and 15 bases separated the two germline ends. CDR3 DNA sequence: TGTGCCAGCAGCCGTACAGGGCTCCCTCAAGCTTTCTTT. Its translation: CASSRTGLPQAFF.

The rearrangement links TRBV12-5 to TRBJ1-1; no clear D gene. The CDR3 sequence is 13 residues long. In germline, CDR1 is LGHNT, CDR2 FRNRAP. V was cut by 1 base and J by 6 bases, with 9 bases left in between. The CDR3 DNA reads as TGTGCTAGTGGTTTGGCTGTCTCTTCTGAAGCTTTCTTT. It codes for CASGLAVSSEAFF.

The chain carries TRBV3-1 (or the pseudogene TRBV3-2) and TRBJ1-3; D is undetermined. Per the germline V gene, CDR1 is LGHDT and CDR2 is YNNKEL (reference sequence). V dropped 1 base and J dropped 0 bases, with 10 bases sitting between them. This CDR3 is built from 16 residues. The CDR3 DNA follows: TGTGCCAGCAGCCAAGGTGGCGGTACCTCTGGAAACACCATATATTTT. Translating gives CASSQGGGTSGNTIYF.

CDR3 nucleotides: TGTGCCAGCAGCGTTGGCGGGAGGGCCATAGATGAGCAGTTCTTC. Its protein product is CASSVGGRAIDEQFF. This rearrangement joins TRBV9 to TRBJ2-1; the match to TRBD2 covers 9 bases. The CDR3 is 15 residues long. Germline assignment: CDR1 SGDLS and CDR2 YYNGEE. The V segment lost 2 bases and the J segment 8 bases; nucleotides outside the gene matches: 8.

This clone came up many times. Other DNA sequences from this sample encode an identical CDR3 as well. The chain uses TRBV27 and TRBJ2-1, with TRBD2 matching 9 bases. This CDR3 contains 13 residues. With V trimmed by 3 bases and J by 7 bases, 1 base remained unmatched. Germline lookup yields CDR1 MNHEY and CDR2 SMNVEV (reference sequence). The CDR3 reads CASSFSGRNEQFF. CDR3 in DNA: TGTGCCAGCAGTTTCAGCGGGAGGAATGAGCAGTTCTTC.

The CDR3 region has the DNA TGTGCCAGCAGACTACAGGGAAGGGGCCACCAGCCCCAGCATTTT. Residues: CASRLQGRGHQPQHF. The rearrangement uses TRBV27 and TRBJ1-5, with D perhaps matching TRBD1 (6 bases). Germline V gene data show CDR1 as MNHEY and CDR2 as SMNVEV (reference sequence). The CDR3 has 15 residues. Trimming left V 6 bases short and J 7 bases short, with 19 bases between.

This chain joins TRBV5-1 and TRBJ2-3; 8 bases map to TRBD2. The CDR3 has 16 residues. Germline assignment: CDR1 SGHRS and CDR2 YFSETQ. With V trimmed by 4 bases and J by 2 bases, 9 bases remained unmatched. The CDR3 region is CASSRGRSGVTDTQYF. DNA of the CDR3: TGCGCCAGCAGCCGGGGCCGTAGCGGGGTCACAGATACGCAGTATTTT.

The sample holds a few counts of this clone. The V and J genes are TRBV7-3 and TRBJ2-2, with 7 positions matching TRBD2. From germline, CDR1 is SGHTA and CDR2 FQGTGA. J lost 0 bases, V lost 4 bases, and 5 bases had no gene match. The CDR3 runs to 16 residues. CDR3 region: CASSSQLASNTGELFF. The CDR3 coding sequence is TGTGCCAGCAGCTCCCAACTAGCGTCGAACACCGGGGAGCTGTTTTTT.

This clone was recorded only once. The chain couples TRBV6-2 or TRBV6-3 to TRBJ2-3; 7 bases match TRBD2. Germline V gene lookup returns CDR1 MNHEY and CDR2 SVGEGT. The junction had 18 bases not matched to a gene; V was cut back by 0 bases and J by 0 bases. This CDR3 is 21 amino acids long. Here the CDR3 reads CASSYSNSLKAGYTSTDTQYF. CDR3 DNA: TGTGCCAGCAGTTACTCGAATTCGCTAAAAGCGGGGTACACTAGCACAGATACGCAGTATTTT.

This chain links TRBV4-1 with TRBJ2-7; the D is unclear. The V end lost 4 bases, the J end lost 5 bases, and 12 bases lay between the germline ends. CDR3 length: 13 amino acids. Germline V gene data show CDR1 as MGHRA and CDR2 as YSYEKL. As DNA, the CDR3 is TGCGCCAGCAGCCCCGGAGCGTGGAACGAGCAGTACTTC. It specifies CASSPGAWNEQYF.

J is TRBJ2-7 and V is TRBV3-1 (or the pseudogene TRBV3-2); 9 bases fit TRBD2. This CDR3 comprises 16 residues. In germline, CDR1 is LGHDT, CDR2 YNNKEL (reference sequence). The J segment lost 0 bases and the V segment lost 4 bases, leaving 7 bases of the junction unmatched. The CDR3 DNA reads as TGTGCCAGCAGCCCCGGTCTAGCGGGGTTCTCCTACGAGCAGTACTTC. Its translation: CASSPGLAGFSYEQYF.

V gene TRBV19 combines with J gene TRBJ1-4, with D possibly being TRBD1 (6 bases). Deletions cut 4 bases from V and 13 bases from J, with 16 bases between. CDR1 LNHDA and CDR2 SQIVND come from the germline V gene (reference sequence). The CDR3 consists of 13 residues. CDR3 coding DNA: TGTGCCAGTAGTACTCTCGGACAGTCAGCACTGTTTTTT. Translation: CASSTLGQSALFF. The full variable domain, with the rest looked up from reference TRBV19 and TRBJ1-4, is DGGITQSPKYLFRKEGQNVTLSCEQNLNHDAMYWYRQDPGQGLRLIYYSQIVNDFQKGDIAEGYSVSREKKESFPLTVTSAQKNPTAFYLCASSTLGQSALFFGSGTQLSVL.

Written as DNA, the CDR3 is TGCAGCGTTGAGATCATGGGGGGAAATGAGCAGTTCTTC. Translation: CSVEIMGGNEQFF. J is TRBJ2-1 and V is TRBV29-1; D may be TRBD2 (6 bases). Germline values: CDR1 SQVTM, CDR2 ANQGSEA. This CDR3 spans 13 amino acids. With 3 bases removed from V and 7 bases from J, the gap between germline ends came to 13 bases.

This clone was picked up one time. The rearrangement links TRBV27 to TRBJ1-2, with 8 bases identical to TRBD1. There are 14 residues in the CDR3. Germline V gene sequence: CDR1 MNHEY, CDR2 SMNVEV (reference sequence). V dropped 5 bases and J dropped 7; count of bases not matched to a gene: 9. This CDR3 reads CASSPTGALFGYTF. For the CDR3, the DNA is TGTGCCAGCAGTCCGACAGGGGCCCTCTTTGGCTACACCTTC.

The V and J genes are TRBV5-4 and TRBJ1-2; 7 positions match TRBD1. Germline V gene data show CDR1 as SGHNT and CDR2 as YYREEE (reference sequence). V was clipped by 1 base and J by 5 bases; unmatched bases: 8. The CDR3 runs 15 residues. The CDR3 bases are TGTGCCAGCAGCTTGAGTGGAGGGGGCGCATATGGCTACACCTTC. This translates into CASSLSGGGAYGYTF.

In this sample, this clone turned up once. The V and J genes are TRBV28 and TRBJ1-2; D is uncertain. CDR1 is MDHEN, CDR2 SYDVKM, per germline. Trimming took off 8 bases at V and 8 bases at J, with 12 bases between the two ends. The CDR3 is made up of 11 amino acids. In DNA, the CDR3 is TGTGCCAGCTCCTACCTCCGGGGCTACACCTTC. It translates to CASSYLRGYTF.

This clone was seen a few times. The V gene is TRBV3-1 (or the pseudogene TRBV3-2), the J gene TRBJ1-6; D is undetermined. The CDR3 contains 17 residues. Germline CDR1 LGHDT, CDR2 YNNKEL (reference sequence). The V end was cut by 1 base, the J end by 9 bases, with 19 bases between. DNA for the CDR3: TGTGCCAGCAGCCAAGGGACCCCTCAGAGGGCTCGTTCACCCCTCCACTTT. Encoded protein: CASSQGTPQRARSPLHF.

DNA of the CDR3: TGTGCCACCAGTGGACAGTACAATGAGCAGTTCTTC. Translating gives CATSGQYNEQFF. This chain uses TRBV24-1 with TRBJ2-1, with D possibly being TRBD1 (5 bases). CDR3 length equals 12 residues. Germline CDR1 KGHDR, CDR2 SFDVKD. The V end lost 5 bases, the J end lost 4 bases, and 5 bases lay between the germline ends.

The J gene is TRBJ1-1, the V gene TRBV18; tentative D call: TRBD1 (5 bases). Trimming pared 3 bases from V and 14 bases from J, leaving 25 bases between. Germline V gene lookup returns CDR1 KGHSH and CDR2 LQKENI. The CDR3 covers 15 residues. CDR3 DNA sequence: TGTGCCAGCTCACCTGAGTCAGGGTCTTGGCCCCGAGGCTTCTTT. As protein: CASSPESGSWPRGFF.

The chain couples TRBV10-3 to TRBJ1-1, with D possibly matching TRBD1 (5 bases). Germline lookup yields CDR1 ENHRY and CDR2 SYGVKD. Trimming left V 6 bases short and J 3 bases short, with 8 bases between. The CDR3 has 12 amino acids. CDR3 DNA: TGTGCCATCAGCTCAGGGTACACTGAAGCTTTCTTT. This translates into CAISSGYTEAFF.